This T cell receptor beta chain was recovered during a study of cytomegalovirus exposure and HLA in healthy donors. The wider study: The same platform was used for the roughly 130 validation repertoires as for the approximately 720 first-cohort repertoires, as reported in a later analysis.

There are 14 residues in the CDR3. V was pared by 0 bases and J by 1 base, with 5 bases between. In germline, CDR1 is SGHAT, CDR2 FQNNGV. As regards this clone: The target antigen is unknown.

Measured with immunoSEQ multiplex PCR; TCRdb has only the in-frame clones, and not every one. This table holds under 60,000 clones, approximately 88% found once. General observations from the study: Usually a TCR sequence was rare, but some public TCRs were found in many donors. The tendency of first-cohort TCR clusters to co-occur in the 100 to 150 validation repertoires was identified by a subsequent analysis.

The donors were members of the approximately 120-subject validation cohort (separate from the roughly 700-subject first cohort). Sequenced material: PBMCs. The chain recombines TRBV11-2 with TRBJ2-3; D remains ambiguous. The source is a woman aged 25 to 39 in good health and CMV-seronegative. The CDR3 region is CASSLDRGTDTQYF. CDR3 coding DNA: TGTGCCAGCAGCTTAGATCGAGGCACAGATACGCAGTATTTT.